This T cell receptor beta chain was identified in a study of breast tumors, draining lymph nodes, adjacent tissues. One entry per CDR3 protein results from TCRdb running MiXCR on the multiplex PCR reads. The table records tens of thousands of distinct CDR3 sequences, under 25% of them present only once. Study results and limitations: Compared with lymph nodes, tumors were less diverse; compared with nontumor tissue, more. Tumor and nontumor repertoires were significantly more similar in luminal-like than in basal-like breast cancer. Data only fit, rather than demonstrated, lymph node origin of most tumor T cells.

Of note for this clonotype: Its antigen is unknown.

Germline values: CDR1 SGHAT, CDR2 FQNNGV. V was pared by 5 bases and J by 2 bases, with 12 bases between. The CDR3 loop spans 14 amino acids. The material sequenced was breast tumor tissue. This receptor was taken from a female donor with breast cancer. Some clones in this sample may be carry-over from other donors' samples. The V and J genes are TRBV11-2 and TRBJ2-5, with D uncertain. The CDR3 coding sequence is TGTGCCAGCAGCCGCGAAGCTGGTCAAGAGACCCAGTACTTC. Protein: CASSREAGQETQYF.